The clone carrying this TCR beta chain appeared many times. Antigen specificity is unknown. Construction of the TCRbeta library involved unique molecular identifiers. TCRdb re-analysed the PCR reads in MiXCR, keeping a single row per CDR3 protein. The repertoire holds roughly 100,000 distinct CDR3 sequences, with about 6% as singletons. The entry originates in a study of T-cell reconstitution after alpha-beta-depleted transplantation in children. Study-level findings and limits: Expanded graft clones, several hundred of them, were reportedly the source of alpha-beta T cells about two months after transplant. Fresh T-cell production supplied most of the T-cell counts and diversity seen one year after transplant. Surviving recipient T cells and thymic progenitors produced the high day-60 TCRbeta diversity seen in some patients.

The CDR3 spans 16 residues. Germline V gene data show CDR1 as GTSNPN and CDR2 as SVGIG (reference sequence). The germline V and J ends were trimmed by 4 bases and 1 base, with 19 bases remaining between them. The specimen comprised PBMCs, mostly from graft donor cells, sampled 60 days after TCRalphabeta/CD19-depleted stem cell transplant. The chain couples TRBV30 to TRBJ2-5; the D is unclear. The sequence derives from a female patient under 10 years old who had a stem cell transplant for Fanconi anemia, so the T cells may come from the graft donor. The CDR3 protein is CAWKVPVSGVQETQYF. CDR3 sequence (DNA): TGTGCCTGGAAGGTACCTGTCTCAGGCGTCCAAGAGACCCAGTACTTC.